The source of this TCR beta chain is a study of T cell responses to AZD1222 COVID-19 vaccine. Overall study: Doses given second, at about 4 or about 12 weeks, were pooled.

CDR3 length equals 14 residues. V was shortened by 1 base and J by 11 bases, with 15 bases between the two germline ends. The V gene's germline CDR1 is MNHEY and CDR2 SVGEGT. Study-wide points: CD4 TCRs covered the whole spike, strongest at regions 160-218 and 743-854. Spike-specific TCR breadth and depth grew following two AZD1222 doses. In a largely white British group with more females than males, clonal diversity was possibly underestimated.

Clones were sequenced by immunoSEQ multiplex PCR, and TCRdb holds only the in-frame ones, with some missing. The sample comprises 90,000 to 130,000 clones, around 90% of which are singletons, and 1.6% rests with the top ten. A remark on this clone: Its antigen is undetermined.

This chain connects TRBV6-2 or TRBV6-3 to TRBJ2-1, with a possible D match to TRBD2 (5 bases). The source was peripheral blood, collected on day 0 of AZD1222 vaccination. The TCR comes from an adult in good health. CDR3 amino acids: CASSYYSGPQKQFF. CDR3 coding DNA: TGTGCCAGCAGTTACTACAGCGGCCCCCAAAAGCAGTTCTTC.